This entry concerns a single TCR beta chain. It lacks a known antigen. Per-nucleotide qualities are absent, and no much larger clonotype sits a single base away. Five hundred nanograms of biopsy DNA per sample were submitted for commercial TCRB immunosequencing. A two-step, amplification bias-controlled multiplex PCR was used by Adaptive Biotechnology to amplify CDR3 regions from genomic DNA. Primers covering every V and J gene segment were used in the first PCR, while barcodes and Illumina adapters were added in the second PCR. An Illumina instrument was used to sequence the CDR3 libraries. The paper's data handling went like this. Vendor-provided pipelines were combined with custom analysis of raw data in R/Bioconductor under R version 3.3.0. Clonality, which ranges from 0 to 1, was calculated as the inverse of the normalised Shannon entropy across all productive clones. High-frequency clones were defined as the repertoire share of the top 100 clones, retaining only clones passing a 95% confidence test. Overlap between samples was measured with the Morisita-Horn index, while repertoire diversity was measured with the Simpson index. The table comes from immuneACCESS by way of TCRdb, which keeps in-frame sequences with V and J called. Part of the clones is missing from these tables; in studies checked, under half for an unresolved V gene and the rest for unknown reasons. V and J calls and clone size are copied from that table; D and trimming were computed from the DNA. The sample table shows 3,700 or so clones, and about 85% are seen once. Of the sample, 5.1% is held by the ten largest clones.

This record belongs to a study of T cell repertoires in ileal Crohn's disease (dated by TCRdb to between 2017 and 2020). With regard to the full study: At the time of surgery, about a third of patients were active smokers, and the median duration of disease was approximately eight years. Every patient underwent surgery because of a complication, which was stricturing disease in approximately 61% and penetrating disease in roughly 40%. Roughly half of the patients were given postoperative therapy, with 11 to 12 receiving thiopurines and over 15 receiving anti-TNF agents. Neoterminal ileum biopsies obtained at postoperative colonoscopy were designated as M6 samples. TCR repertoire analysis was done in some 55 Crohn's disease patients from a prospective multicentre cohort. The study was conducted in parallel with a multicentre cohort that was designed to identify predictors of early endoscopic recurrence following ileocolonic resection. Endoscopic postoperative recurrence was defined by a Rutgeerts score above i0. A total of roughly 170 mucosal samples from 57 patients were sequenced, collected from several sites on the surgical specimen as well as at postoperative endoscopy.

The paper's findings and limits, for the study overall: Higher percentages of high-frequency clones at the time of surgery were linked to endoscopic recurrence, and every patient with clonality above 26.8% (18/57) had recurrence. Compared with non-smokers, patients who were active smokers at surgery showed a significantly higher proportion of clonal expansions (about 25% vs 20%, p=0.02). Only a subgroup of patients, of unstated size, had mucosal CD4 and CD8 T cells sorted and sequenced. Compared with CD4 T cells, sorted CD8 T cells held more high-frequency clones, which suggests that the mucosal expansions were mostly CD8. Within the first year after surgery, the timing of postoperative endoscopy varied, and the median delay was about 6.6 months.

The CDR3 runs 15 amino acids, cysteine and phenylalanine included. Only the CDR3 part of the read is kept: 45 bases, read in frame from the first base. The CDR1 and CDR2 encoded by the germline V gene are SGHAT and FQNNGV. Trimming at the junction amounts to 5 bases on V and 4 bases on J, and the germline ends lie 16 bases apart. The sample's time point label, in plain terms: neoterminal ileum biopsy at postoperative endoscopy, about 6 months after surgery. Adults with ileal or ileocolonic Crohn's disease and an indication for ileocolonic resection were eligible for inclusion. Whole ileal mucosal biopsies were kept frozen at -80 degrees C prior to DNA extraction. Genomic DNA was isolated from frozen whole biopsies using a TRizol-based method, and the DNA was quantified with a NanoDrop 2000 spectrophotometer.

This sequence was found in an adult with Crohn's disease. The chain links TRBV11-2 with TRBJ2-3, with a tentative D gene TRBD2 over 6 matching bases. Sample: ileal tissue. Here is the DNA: TGTGCCAGCAGCCCGAGGGGCGGGAATGCAGATACGCAGTATTTT. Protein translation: CASSPRGGNADTQYF. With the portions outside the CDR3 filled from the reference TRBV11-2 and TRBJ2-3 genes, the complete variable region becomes EAGVAQSPRYKIIEKRQSVAFWCNPISGHATLYWYQQILGQGPKLLIQFQNNGVVDDSQLPKDRFSAERLKGVDSTLKIQPAKLEDSAVYLCASSPRGGNADTQYFGPGTRLTVL.